This TCR beta chain was captured in a study of T-cell reconstitution after alpha-beta-depleted transplantation in children. Unique molecular identifiers were used to barcode this TCRbeta library. TCRdb fed the PCR reads into MiXCR, producing one record per CDR3 protein. The repertoire includes roughly 500,000 distinct CDR3 sequences, about 31% of them detected once, and approximately 2.3% sits in the top ten. The CDR3 is made up of 14 amino acids. Germline V CDR1 and CDR2: SGHTA, FQGNSA. The J segment lost 4 bases and the V segment lost 5 bases, leaving 5 bases of the junction unmatched. This sequence originates from a human donor who donated a stem cell graft to a child with aplastic anemia. The sequencing here drew on PBMCs from the stem cell graft donor, taken from the stem cell graft. J is TRBJ2-5 and V is TRBV7-2; 9 bases align to TRBD1. CDR3 DNA: TGTGCCAGCAGCCCTTGGGGACAGGGAGAGACCCAGTACTTC. Its protein product is CASSPWGQGETQYF.